Listed below are T cell receptor beta chains from one sample, sequenced in a study of T cell repertoires in cytomegalovirus infection. TCRdb used MiXCR to reprocess the reads, holding one entry per CDR3 protein. Altogether approximately 700,000 distinct CDR3 sequences are present, about a third being singletons, with the ten largest covering around 2.8%. Material for sequencing was PBMCs. The source of these receptors is a human donor in good health (CMV status not recorded). Some clones in this sample may be carry-over from other donors' samples. CDR3s include the opening cysteine and the closing phenylalanine or tryptophan. Each record gives: J gene, V gene, clone size, D gene, CDR3 protein, CDR3 DNA. D genes are given only for firm matches. Where a row states a size, it is once, few, many or the class of an expanded clone; other rows omit it.

J gene: TRBJ2-3
V gene: TRBV4-2
clone size: once
D gene: NA
CDR3 protein: CASSQVGGQRTDTQYF
CDR3 DNA: TGTGCCAGCAGCCAAGTCGGGGGACAGCGCACAGATACGCAGTATTTT

J gene: TRBJ1-2
V gene: TRBV7-9
clone size: few
D gene: NA
CDR3 protein: CASSSGHNDDGYTF
CDR3 DNA: TGTGCCAGCAGCTCGGGACACAATGATGATGGCTACACCTTC

J gene: TRBJ2-5
V gene: TRBV4-1
clone size: NA
D gene: NA
CDR3 protein: CASSQEAETQYF
CDR3 DNA: TGCGCCAGCAGCCAAGAAGCCGAGACCCAGTACTTC

J gene: TRBJ2-1
V gene: TRBV2
clone size: NA
D gene: TRBD2
CDR3 protein: CASKRENYYNEQLF
CDR3 DNA: TGTGCCAGCAAGCGGGAGAATTACTACAATGAGCAGTTGTTC

J gene: TRBJ2-5
V gene: TRBV3-1
clone size: NA
D gene: NA
CDR3 protein: CASSQDTRGRETQDF
CDR3 DNA: TGTGCCAGCAGCCAAGATACGAGGGGGCGGGAGACCCAGGACTTC

J gene: TRBJ2-5
V gene: TRBV6-1
clone size: NA
D gene: TRBD1
CDR3 protein: CASSGGYGDRTKETQYF
CDR3 DNA: TGTGCCAGCAGTGGAGGTTATGGGGACAGGACGAAAGAGACCCAGTACTTC

J gene: TRBJ1-6
V gene: TRBV6-1
clone size: NA
D gene: NA
CDR3 protein: CASGTGKNSPLHF
CDR3 DNA: TGTGCCAGCGGAACAGGGAAAAATTCACCCCTCCACTTT

J gene: TRBJ2-7
V gene: TRBV7-9
clone size: NA
D gene: TRBD2
CDR3 protein: CASSTTLADTSYEQYF
CDR3 DNA: TGTGCCAGCAGCACAACCCTAGCGGATACTTCCTACGAGCAGTACTTC

J gene: TRBJ1-2
V gene: TRBV25-1
clone size: NA
D gene: TRBD1
CDR3 protein: CASRRTGGMYGYTF
CDR3 DNA: TGTGCCAGCAGACGGACAGGGGGTATGTATGGCTACACCTTC

J gene: TRBJ2-7
V gene: TRBV12-3/TRBV12-4
clone size: NA
D gene: NA
CDR3 protein: CASSLRGQLYEQYF
CDR3 DNA: TGTGCCAGCAGTTTAAGGGGTCAGCTCTACGAGCAGTACTTC

J gene: TRBJ2-7
V gene: TRBV28
clone size: NA
D gene: NA
CDR3 protein: CATRQGVFAGFSYEQYF
CDR3 DNA: TGTGCCACCCGACAGGGAGTTTTCGCGGGATTCTCCTACGAGCAGTACTTC